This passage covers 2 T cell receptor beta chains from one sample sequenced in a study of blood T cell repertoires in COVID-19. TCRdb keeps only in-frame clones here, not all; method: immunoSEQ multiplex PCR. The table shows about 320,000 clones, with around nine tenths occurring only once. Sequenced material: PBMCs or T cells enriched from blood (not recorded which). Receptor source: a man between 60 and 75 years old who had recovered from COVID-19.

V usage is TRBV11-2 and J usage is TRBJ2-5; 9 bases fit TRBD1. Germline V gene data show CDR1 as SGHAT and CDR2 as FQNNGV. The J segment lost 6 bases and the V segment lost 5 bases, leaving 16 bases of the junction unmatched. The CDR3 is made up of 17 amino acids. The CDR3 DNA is TGTGCCAGCAGCGCCCTGTCCGGACAGGGGCTGTTAAAGACCCAGTACTTC. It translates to CASSALSGQGLLKTQYF.

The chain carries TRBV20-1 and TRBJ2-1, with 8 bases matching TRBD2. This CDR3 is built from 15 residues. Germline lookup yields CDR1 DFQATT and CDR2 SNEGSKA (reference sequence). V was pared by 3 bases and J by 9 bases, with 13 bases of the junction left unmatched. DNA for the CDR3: TGCAGTGCTAGTACAATAGCGGGAATAGGGAGTGAGCAGTTCTTC. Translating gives CSASTIAGIGSEQFF.